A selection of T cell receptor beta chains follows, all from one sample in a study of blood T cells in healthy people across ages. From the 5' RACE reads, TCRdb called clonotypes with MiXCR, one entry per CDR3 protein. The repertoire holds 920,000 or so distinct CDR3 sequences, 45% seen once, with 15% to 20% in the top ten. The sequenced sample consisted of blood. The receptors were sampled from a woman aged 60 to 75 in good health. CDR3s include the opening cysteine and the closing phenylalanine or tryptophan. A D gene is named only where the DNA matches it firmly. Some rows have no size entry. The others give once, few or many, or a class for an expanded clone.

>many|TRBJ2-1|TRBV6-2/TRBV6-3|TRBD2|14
CASRPSGAYNEQFF
TGTGCCAGCAGACCTAGCGGGGCTTACAATGAGCAGTTCTTC
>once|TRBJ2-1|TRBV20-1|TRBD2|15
CSASGRAFSYNEQFF
TGCAGTGCTAGCGGGAGGGCCTTCTCCTACAATGAGCAGTTCTTC
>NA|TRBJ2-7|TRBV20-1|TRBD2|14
CSARLAGGPWEQYF
TGCAGTGCTAGACTAGCGGGAGGGCCTTGGGAGCAGTACTTC
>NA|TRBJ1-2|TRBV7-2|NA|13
CASSSQINYGYTF
TGTGCCAGCAGCTCCCAGATTAACTATGGCTACACCTTC
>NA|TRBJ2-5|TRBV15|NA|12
CATSYLGGEQYF
TGTGCCACCAGCTATCTTGGCGGTGAGCAGTACTTC
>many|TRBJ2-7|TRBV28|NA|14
CASSLRQGRYEQYF
TGTGCCAGCAGTTTACGGCAGGGTAGATACGAGCAGTACTTC
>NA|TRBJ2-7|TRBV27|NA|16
CASSRPSGIGTYEQYF
TGTGCCAGCAGCCGGCCCTCGGGGATAGGAACCTACGAGCAGTACTTC
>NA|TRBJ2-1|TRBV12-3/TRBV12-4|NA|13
CASSPTQGHEQFF
TGTGCCAGCAGCCCGACACAGGGTCATGAGCAGTTCTTC
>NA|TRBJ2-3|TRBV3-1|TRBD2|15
CASSQPPSGADTQYF
TGTGCCAGCAGCCAGCCCCCTAGCGGGGCAGATACGCAGTATTTT
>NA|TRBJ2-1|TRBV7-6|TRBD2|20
CASSSGRLAGRTTSYNEQFF
TGTGCCAGCAGCTCTGGTCGACTAGCGGGTCGCACCACATCCTACAATGAGCAGTTCTTC
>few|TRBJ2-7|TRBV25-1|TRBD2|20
CASSPSVGRPGLAGYNEQYF
TGTGCCAGCAGCCCATCGGTGGGCAGGCCTGGACTAGCGGGGTACAATGAGCAGTACTTC
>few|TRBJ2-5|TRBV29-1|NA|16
CSVWTLGARLGETQYF
TGCAGCGTGTGGACTCTGGGGGCTCGGCTGGGGGAGACCCAGTACTTC
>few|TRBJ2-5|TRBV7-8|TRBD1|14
CASTTGGLQETQYF
TGTGCCAGCACGACAGGGGGCCTTCAAGAGACCCAGTACTTC
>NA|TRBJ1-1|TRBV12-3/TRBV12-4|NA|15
CASSFARVGNTEAFF
TGTGCCAGCAGTTTTGCGAGGGTAGGGAACACTGAAGCTTTCTTT
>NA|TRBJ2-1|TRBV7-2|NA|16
CASTLGWRSSYNEQFF
TGTGCCAGCACCCTTGGTTGGAGGAGCTCCTACAATGAGCAGTTCTTC
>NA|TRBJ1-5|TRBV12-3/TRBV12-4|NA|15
CASSPPWESNQPQHF
TGTGCCAGCAGTCCCCCCTGGGAGAGCAATCAGCCCCAGCATTTT
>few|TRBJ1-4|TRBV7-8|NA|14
CASGAETGGEKLFF
TGTGCCAGCGGGGCTGAGACGGGTGGCGAAAAACTGTTTTTT
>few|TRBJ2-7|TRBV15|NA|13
CATSRQGGNEQYF
TGTGCCACCAGCAGACAGGGAGGCAACGAGCAGTACTTC
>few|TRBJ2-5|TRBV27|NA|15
CASRILVASQETQYF
TGTGCCAGCAGGATACTAGTGGCCTCCCAAGAGACCCAGTACTTC
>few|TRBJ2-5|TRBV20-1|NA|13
CSASGGYQETQYF
TGCAGTGCTAGTGGCGGGTACCAAGAGACCCAGTACTTC
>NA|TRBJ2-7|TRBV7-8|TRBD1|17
CASSSSSGTGVAEPQYF
TGTGCCAGCAGCTCCTCTTCCGGGACAGGGGTAGCGGAGCCCCAGTACTTC
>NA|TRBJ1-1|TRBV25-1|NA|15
CASSVLDNANTEAFF
TGTGCCAGCAGTGTGTTAGACAACGCGAACACTGAAGCTTTCTTT
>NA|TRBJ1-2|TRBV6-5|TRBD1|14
CASRETGGGFGYTF
TGTGCCAGCAGGGAAACAGGGGGCGGATTTGGCTACACCTTC
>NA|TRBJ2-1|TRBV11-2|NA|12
CASTLAHNEQFF
TGTGCCAGCACCCTCGCCCACAATGAGCAGTTCTTC
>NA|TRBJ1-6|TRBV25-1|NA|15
CASSERQSESSPLHF
TGTGCCAGCAGTGAAAGGCAGTCCGAGAGTTCACCCCTCCACTTT
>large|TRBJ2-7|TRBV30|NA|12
CAWRHGGNEQYF
TGTGCCTGGAGACACGGGGGTAACGAGCAGTACTTC
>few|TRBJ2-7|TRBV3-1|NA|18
CASSQPQDAGTYSYEQYF
TGTGCCAGCAGCCAACCCCAGGACGCCGGGACTTACTCCTACGAGCAGTACTTC
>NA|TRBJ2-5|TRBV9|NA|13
CASSVAIQETQYF
TGTGCCAGCAGCGTAGCCATCCAAGAGACCCAGTACTTC
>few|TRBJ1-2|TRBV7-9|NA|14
CASSLAAGIYGYTF
TGTGCCAGCAGCTTAGCTGCCGGGATCTATGGCTACACCTTC
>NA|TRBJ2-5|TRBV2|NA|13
CASSEDDWLEQYF
TGTGCCAGCAGTGAAGATGACTGGTTGGAGCAGTACTTC
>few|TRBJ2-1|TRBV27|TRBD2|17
CASSSAPTSGIGTEQFF
TGTGCCAGCAGTTCCGCCCCGACTAGCGGTATTGGGACTGAGCAGTTCTTC
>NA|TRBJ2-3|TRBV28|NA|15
CASSWRSGVTDTQYF
TGTGCCAGCAGCTGGAGGTCGGGAGTCACAGATACGCAGTATTTT
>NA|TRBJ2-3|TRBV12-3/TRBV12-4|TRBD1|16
CASRESRTGHTDTQYF
TGTGCCAGCAGGGAGTCGCGGACAGGACACACAGATACGCAGTATTTT
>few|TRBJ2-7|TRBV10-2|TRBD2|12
CASSETAGEQYF
TGCGCCAGCAGTGAAACAGCGGGAGAGCAGTACTTC
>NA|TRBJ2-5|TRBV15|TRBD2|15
CATSRVGGTGETQYF
TGTGCCACCAGCAGAGTGGGGGGGACTGGGGAGACCCAGTACTTC
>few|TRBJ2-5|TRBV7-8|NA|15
CASSLVPGRQETQYF
TGTGCCAGCAGCTTAGTCCCAGGGCGACAAGAGACCCAGTACTTC
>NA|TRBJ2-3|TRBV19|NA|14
CARNVSGRTDTQYF
TGTGCCAGAAATGTAAGCGGCCGCACAGATACGCAGTATTTT
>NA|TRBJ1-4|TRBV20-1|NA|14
CSARGREGTRKLFF
TGCAGTGCTAGAGGAAGGGAGGGGACCCGAAAACTGTTTTTT
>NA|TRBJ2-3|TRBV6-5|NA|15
CASSMGPRGTDTQYF
TGTGCCAGCAGCATGGGACCCCGGGGGACAGATACGCAGTATTTT
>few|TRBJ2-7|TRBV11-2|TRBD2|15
CASSLGRESGYEQYF
TGTGCCAGCAGCTTGGGGAGGGAGAGCGGCTACGAGCAGTACTTC
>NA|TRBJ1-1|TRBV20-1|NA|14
CSARGQGVNTEAFF
TGCAGTGCTAGAGGGCAGGGAGTGAACACTGAAGCTTTCTTT
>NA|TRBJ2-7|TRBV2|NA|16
CASSEHQQLYTYEQYF
TGTGCCAGCAGTGAACATCAACAGCTGTATACCTACGAGCAGTACTTC
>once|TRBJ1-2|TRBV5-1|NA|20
CASSGRRTVGEGELNYGYTF
TGCGCCAGCAGCGGACGAAGGACAGTAGGGGAGGGGGAACTTAACTATGGCTACACCTTC
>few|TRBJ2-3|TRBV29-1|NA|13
CSVTGRGTDTQYF
TGCAGCGTTACGGGACGGGGCACAGATACGCAGTATTTT
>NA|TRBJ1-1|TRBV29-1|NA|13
CSVEPALNTEAFF
TGCAGCGTTGAACCGGCTTTGAACACTGAAGCTTTCTTT
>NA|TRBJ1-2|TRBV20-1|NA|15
CSADPPTGVFYGYTF
TGCAGTGCGGACCCCCCGACAGGCGTATTCTATGGCTACACCTTC
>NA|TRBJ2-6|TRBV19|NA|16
CASSIDFGPGANVLTF
TGTGCCAGTAGTATAGATTTCGGACCTGGGGCCAACGTCCTGACTTTC
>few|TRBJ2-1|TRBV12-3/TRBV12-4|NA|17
CASRILAPQLIIHEQFF
TGTGCCAGCAGAATACTAGCTCCCCAACTCATTATCCATGAGCAGTTCTTC
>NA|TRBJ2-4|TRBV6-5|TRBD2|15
CASRPTSGRRDIQYF
TGTGCCAGCAGACCGACTAGCGGGAGAAGGGACATTCAGTACTTC
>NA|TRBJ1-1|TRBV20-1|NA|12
CSASESRREAFF
TGCAGTGCTAGTGAAAGCCGGCGTGAAGCTTTCTTT
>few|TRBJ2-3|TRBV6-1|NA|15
CASSARAGIADTQYF
TGTGCCAGCAGTGCCAGGGCAGGCATAGCAGATACGCAGTATTTT
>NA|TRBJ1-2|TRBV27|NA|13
CASSSFGQIGYTF
TGTGCCAGCAGCTCATTTGGACAGATCGGCTACACCTTC
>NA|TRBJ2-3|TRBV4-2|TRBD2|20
CASSRRSGTSGRWGTDTQYF
TGTGCCAGCAGCCGCCGCTCCGGGACTAGCGGGAGGTGGGGCACAGATACGCAGTATTTT
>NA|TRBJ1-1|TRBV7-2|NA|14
CASSLNWVNTEAFF
TGTGCCAGCAGCTTAAATTGGGTGAACACTGAAGCTTTCTTT
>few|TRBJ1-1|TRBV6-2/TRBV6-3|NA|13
CATLGNWDTEAFF
TGTGCCACCCTCGGGAATTGGGACACTGAAGCTTTCTTT
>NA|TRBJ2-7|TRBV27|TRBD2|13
CASPHGRVNEQYF
TGTGCCAGTCCACACGGGAGGGTAAACGAGCAGTACTTC